This TCR beta chain was recorded in a study of blood T cells in healthy people across ages. Study findings and constraints: Observed TCR beta diversity per million T cells went down as age went up. This fall followed a roughly linear course with age.

In the case of this clonotype: Its target is unknown.

Donors were healthy Caucasian individuals from Russia aged about 6 to 90. Approximately 10 milliliters was the volume of peripheral blood drawn from each donor. Every sample had a minimum of 6.5 million PBMCs isolated. The CDR3 length is 16 residues. V was trimmed by 4 bases and J by 2 bases, leaving 17 bases between them. Germline loops: CDR1 SNHLY, CDR2 FYNNEI. A J-beta primer mix and a sample-barcoded 5' primer were used in a second PCR of about 7 to 12 cycles. A single record per CDR3 protein comes from TCRdb applying MiXCR to the 5' RACE reads. The sample lists some 1,800,000 distinct CDR3 sequences; about 39% were seen once.

This rearrangement joins TRBV2 to TRBJ2-5, with D tentatively TRBD1 (5 bases). Sequenced sample: blood. This clonotype was obtained from a human donor in good health. CDR3 protein: CASSGVAGDSQETQYF. Written as DNA, the CDR3 is TGTGCCAGCAGTGGGGTTGCTGGAGACAGTCAAGAGACCCAGTACTTC.